The TCR beta chain under discussion was sequenced for a study of neurological immune-mediated disorders. CDR1 is MNHNS and CDR2 is SASEGT in the germline V gene. V was trimmed by 0 bases and J by 4 bases, leaving 14 bases between them. The CDR3 has 16 residues. As for time point: longitudinal time-point 1 (baseline). This clonotype was counted ten times or more. TCRdb reanalysed the 5' RACE reads using MiXCR and keeps one entry per CDR3 protein. Found here are about 49,000 distinct CDR3 sequences, 9% to 10% of them singletons; the top ten hold about 1.6%. Source material: PBMCs. This clonotype was sampled from a woman aged 40 to 50 in good health. The rearrangement uses TRBV6-1 and TRBJ2-3, with a weak D call TRBD1 (6 bases). The chain's CDR3 is CASSEAPSDRADTQYF. Here the CDR3 DNA reads TGTGCCAGCAGTGAAGCGCCTTCGGACAGAGCAGATACGCAGTATTTT.